The rows below give T cell receptor beta chains drawn from one sample of a study of stem cell transplantation in POMP-related autoinflammatory disease. Method: immunoSEQ multiplex PCR; TCRdb's copy keeps in-frame clones and lacks some. The sample shows 2,000 to 2,500 clones, 86% of them seen only once. The input for sequencing was Tregs from PBMCs, taken before stem cell transplantation. The receptors stem from a human donor with POMP-related autoinflammation and immune dysregulation (PRAID). The CDR3 runs from the conserved cysteine through the conserved F or W. The order of the fields is V gene, J gene, clone size, D gene, CDR3 protein, CDR3 DNA. The D gene is left open where the match is weak. Rows may omit the clone size; those that give it use once, few, many or a size class.

TRBV18	TRBJ1-1	-	TRBD1	CASSPGQGANWGTEAFF	TGTGCCAGCTCACCGGGACAGGGGGCGAATTGGGGCACTGAAGCTTTCTTT
TRBV19	TRBJ1-5	-	-	CASSRGTGSGQPQHF	TGTGCCAGTAGTAGGGGCACGGGTTCTGGTCAGCCCCAGCATTTT
TRBV7-3	TRBJ2-1	-	TRBD1	CASSSRQGSYNEQFF	TGTGCCAGCAGCTCCAGACAGGGCTCCTACAATGAGCAGTTCTTC
TRBV27	TRBJ1-2	-	-	CASSLRQDYGYTF	TGTGCCAGCAGTTTAAGGCAGGACTATGGCTACACCTTC
TRBV5-1	TRBJ2-1	-	-	CASSLSGAGQFF	TGCGCCAGCAGCTTGTCGGGAGCGGGGCAGTTCTTC
TRBV19	TRBJ1-1	few	-	CASSPGDTEAFF	TGTGCCAGTAGTCCAGGGGACACTGAAGCTTTCTTT
TRBV4-1	TRBJ2-7	-	TRBD1	CASSQVIRGQKDEQYF	TGCGCCAGCAGCCAAGTAATCAGGGGGCAGAAGGACGAGCAGTACTTC
TRBV7-9	TRBJ2-2	large	-	CASSYRAWGSGELFF	TGTGCCAGCAGCTATCGGGCCTGGGGATCCGGGGAGCTGTTTTTT
TRBV5-6	TRBJ2-4	once	TRBD2	CASRLGLAGGRWAKNIQYF	TGTGCCAGCAGACTCGGACTAGCGGGAGGGAGGTGGGCCAAAAACATTCAGTACTTC
TRBV9	TRBJ1-2	once	-	CASSQARSVGHGYTF	TGTGCCAGCAGCCAGGCGAGATCAGTGGGCCATGGCTACACCTTC
TRBV5-1	TRBJ1-1	-	TRBD1	CASSLGVRGHTEAFF	TGCGCCAGCAGCTTGGGTGTCAGGGGGCACACTGAAGCTTTCTTT
TRBV7-9	TRBJ1-5	-	-	CASSLDSNQPQHF	TGTGCCAGCAGCTTAGATAGCAATCAGCCCCAGCATTTT
TRBV7-3	TRBJ2-2	-	-	CASSLSNYWNTGELFF	TGTGCCAGCAGCTTATCAAACTACTGGAACACCGGGGAGCTGTTTTTT
TRBV5-5	TRBJ1-1	-	-	CASSHPGTNTEAFF	TGTGCCAGCAGCCACCCAGGGACGAACACTGAAGCTTTCTTT
TRBV6-1	TRBJ2-7	-	-	CASSEPSITYEQYF	TGTGCCAGCAGTGAACCTTCTATAACCTACGAGCAGTACTTC
TRBV20-1	TRBJ2-5	-	-	CSARLAETQYF	TGCAGTGCTAGATTAGCAGAGACCCAGTACTTC
TRBV4-1	TRBJ2-3	once	-	CASSQGINTDTQYF	TGCGCCAGCAGCCAAGGGATCAACACAGATACGCAGTATTTT
TRBV7-9	TRBJ2-1	-	TRBD2	CASSQLAGFYNEQFF	TGTGCCAGCAGCCAACTAGCGGGCTTTTACAATGAGCAGTTCTTC
TRBV5-1	TRBJ2-7	once	TRBD1	CASSSRLTGVGYEQYF	TGCGCCAGCAGCTCTCGATTGACAGGGGTAGGCTACGAGCAGTACTTC
TRBV20-1	TRBJ2-1	-	-	CSADVVDEQFF	TGCAGTGCCGACGTAGTCGATGAGCAGTTCTTC
TRBV29-1	TRBJ2-7	-	-	CSVASSYEQYF	TGCAGCGTTGCATCTTCCTACGAGCAGTACTTC
TRBV5-4	TRBJ2-1	-	TRBD2	CASSPSGSSYNEQFF	TGTGCCAGCAGCCCAAGCGGGAGCTCCTACAATGAGCAGTTCTTC
TRBV5-1	TRBJ2-3	-	-	CASSPSEGGSTDTQYF	TGCGCCAGCAGCCCCTCAGAGGGGGGAAGCACAGATACGCAGTATTTT
TRBV7-9	TRBJ2-7	-	-	CASSWGRSYEQYF	TGTGCCAGCAGCTGGGGGAGGAGCTACGAGCAGTACTTC
TRBV4-1	TRBJ2-3	-	-	CASSQTRASTDTQYF	TGCGCCAGCAGCCAAACTAGAGCTAGCACAGATACGCAGTATTTT
TRBV5-1	TRBJ1-1	-	-	CASSLGSGEIAEAFF	TGCGCCAGCAGCTTGGGTTCAGGGGAGATAGCTGAAGCTTTCTTT
TRBV28	TRBJ2-7	-	-	CASSLAAVAQYF	TGTGCCAGCAGTTTAGCCGCTGTCGCGCAGTACTTC
TRBV18	TRBJ2-3	-	TRBD2	CASSPRSPGLADTQYF	TGTGCCAGCTCACCGAGATCGCCGGGACTAGCAGATACGCAGTATTTT
TRBV5-1	TRBJ1-1	-	-	CASSFEVSNTEAFF	TGCGCCAGCAGCTTCGAGGTCTCGAACACTGAAGCTTTCTTT
TRBV5-1	TRBJ2-7	-	-	CASSSLQGYEQYF	TGCGCCAGCAGCTCCCTACAGGGATACGAGCAGTACTTC
TRBV30	TRBJ1-2	-	-	CAWSRNSLTF	TGTGCCTGGTCGCGGAACTCCCTGACCTTC
TRBV6-5	TRBJ2-7	-	TRBD1	CASSPSGQGAEEQYF	TGTGCCAGCAGCCCCTCCGGCCAGGGGGCTGAAGAGCAGTACTTC
TRBV9	TRBJ1-3	-	-	CASSVGQTPGNTIYF	TGTGCCAGCAGCGTAGGACAGACCCCTGGAAACACCATATATTTT
TRBV19	TRBJ2-3	-	-	CASSSRVGYTQYF	TGTGCCAGTAGTTCCCGGGTGGGATATACGCAGTATTTT